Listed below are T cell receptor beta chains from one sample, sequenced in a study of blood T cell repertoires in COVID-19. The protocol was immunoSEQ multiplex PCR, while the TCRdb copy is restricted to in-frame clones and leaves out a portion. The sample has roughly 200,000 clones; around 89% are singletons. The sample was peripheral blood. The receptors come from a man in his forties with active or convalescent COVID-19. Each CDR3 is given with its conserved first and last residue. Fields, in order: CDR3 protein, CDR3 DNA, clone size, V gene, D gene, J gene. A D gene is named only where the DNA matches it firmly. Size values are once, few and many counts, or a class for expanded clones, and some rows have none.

CDR3 protein: CASSLEGQTYEQYF; CDR3 DNA: TGTGCCAGCAGCTTGGAGGGACAGACCTACGAGCAGTACTTC; clone size: NA; V gene: TRBV5-5; D gene: TRBD1; J gene: TRBJ2-7
CDR3 protein: CASSEAGKNYGYTF; CDR3 DNA: TGTGCCAGCAGTGAGGCCGGGAAAAACTATGGCTACACCTTC; clone size: NA; V gene: TRBV7-9; D gene: NA; J gene: TRBJ1-2
CDR3 protein: CAISEREGGELFF; CDR3 DNA: TGTGCCATCAGTGAGCGGGAGGGCGGGGAGCTGTTTTTT; clone size: NA; V gene: TRBV10-3; D gene: TRBD2; J gene: TRBJ2-2
CDR3 protein: CASSRPGISSTDTQYF; CDR3 DNA: TGTGCCAGCTCACGTCCGGGGATCTCTAGCACAGATACGCAGTATTTT; clone size: NA; V gene: TRBV18; D gene: NA; J gene: TRBJ2-3
CDR3 protein: CASSPDLAPSGIGYEQYF; CDR3 DNA: TGTGCCAGCAGCCCTGATCTAGCCCCTAGCGGGATCGGCTACGAGCAGTACTTC; clone size: NA; V gene: TRBV3-1/TRBV3-2; D gene: TRBD2; J gene: TRBJ2-7
CDR3 protein: CASSISGGLSGANVLTF; CDR3 DNA: TGTGCCAGTAGTATCTCGGGAGGGTTGAGCGGGGCCAACGTCCTGACTTTC; clone size: NA; V gene: TRBV19; D gene: TRBD2; J gene: TRBJ2-6
CDR3 protein: CASSRGTSYEQYF; CDR3 DNA: TGTGCCAGCAGCCGCGGGACCTCCTACGAGCAGTACTTC; clone size: NA; V gene: TRBV3-1/TRBV3-2; D gene: NA; J gene: TRBJ2-7
CDR3 protein: CASSPRKQGYGYTF; CDR3 DNA: TGTGCCAGCTCACCGAGAAAACAGGGCTATGGCTACACCTTC; clone size: NA; V gene: TRBV18; D gene: NA; J gene: TRBJ1-2
CDR3 protein: CAWSPGRSVGTQYF; CDR3 DNA: TGTGCCTGGAGCCCCGGCAGGTCCGTAGGGACCCAGTACTTC; clone size: NA; V gene: TRBV30; D gene: NA; J gene: TRBJ2-5
CDR3 protein: CASSIEFNSNQPQHF; CDR3 DNA: TGTGCCAGTAGTATTGAGTTTAATAGCAATCAGCCCCAGCATTTT; clone size: once; V gene: TRBV19; D gene: NA; J gene: TRBJ1-5
CDR3 protein: CATRQAMNTEAFF; CDR3 DNA: TGTGCCACTAGACAGGCGATGAACACTGAAGCTTTCTTT; clone size: NA; V gene: TRBV6-5; D gene: NA; J gene: TRBJ1-1
CDR3 protein: CASSFGRGIGETQYF; CDR3 DNA: TGTGCCAGCAGTTTCGGGAGGGGAATCGGGGAGACCCAGTACTTC; clone size: NA; V gene: TRBV6-2/TRBV6-3; D gene: TRBD2; J gene: TRBJ2-5
CDR3 protein: CASSLLGRGANEQYF; CDR3 DNA: TGTGCCAGCAGCTTACTCGGTCGGGGGGCGAACGAGCAGTACTTC; clone size: NA; V gene: TRBV7-2; D gene: NA; J gene: TRBJ2-7
CDR3 protein: CASRPKSRDYNEQFF; CDR3 DNA: TGTGCCAGCAGACCTAAATCCCGGGACTACAATGAGCAGTTCTTC; clone size: NA; V gene: TRBV13; D gene: NA; J gene: TRBJ2-1
CDR3 protein: CASSTSTANYGYTF; CDR3 DNA: TGTGCCAGTAGTACCTCGACAGCTAACTATGGCTACACCTTC; clone size: NA; V gene: TRBV19; D gene: NA; J gene: TRBJ1-2
CDR3 protein: CASSYSSGSGNEQFF; CDR3 DNA: TGTGCCAGCAGTTACAGTAGCGGGAGTGGTAATGAGCAGTTCTTC; clone size: NA; V gene: TRBV6-5; D gene: TRBD2; J gene: TRBJ2-1
CDR3 protein: CASSYSATNEKLFF; CDR3 DNA: TGTGCCAGCAGTTATTCTGCAACTAATGAAAAACTGTTTTTT; clone size: NA; V gene: TRBV6-5; D gene: NA; J gene: TRBJ1-4
CDR3 protein: CASSAGARELFF; CDR3 DNA: TGTGCCTCCTCGGCGGGGGCACGGGAGCTGTTTTTT; clone size: NA; V gene: TRBV12-3/TRBV12-4; D gene: NA; J gene: TRBJ2-2
CDR3 protein: CAWSSTPGLAGTTDTQYF; CDR3 DNA: TGTGCCTGGAGTTCCACACCGGGACTAGCGGGAACCACAGATACGCAGTATTTT; clone size: NA; V gene: TRBV30; D gene: TRBD2; J gene: TRBJ2-3
CDR3 protein: CASSLLRQMNTEAFF; CDR3 DNA: TGTGCCAGCAGCTTACTCCGACAGATGAACACTGAAGCTTTCTTT; clone size: NA; V gene: TRBV7-2; D gene: NA; J gene: TRBJ1-1
CDR3 protein: CASSMRTSATLTGDTQYF; CDR3 DNA: TGTGCCAGCAGTATGCGGACTAGCGCTACACTGACAGGAGATACGCAGTATTTT; clone size: NA; V gene: TRBV27; D gene: TRBD2; J gene: TRBJ2-3
CDR3 protein: CASQEVAGLNTQYF; CDR3 DNA: TGCGCCAGCCAGGAGGTCGCCGGTCTTAATACGCAGTATTTT; clone size: NA; V gene: TRBV5-1; D gene: NA; J gene: TRBJ2-3
CDR3 protein: CAKDGNRDYEQYF; CDR3 DNA: TGTGCCAAGGATGGAAACAGGGATTACGAGCAGTACTTC; clone size: NA; V gene: TRBV10-3; D gene: NA; J gene: TRBJ2-7
CDR3 protein: CSVSGRLRDEAFF; CDR3 DNA: TGCAGCGTCTCCGGACGGCTCAGGGATGAAGCTTTCTTT; clone size: NA; V gene: TRBV29-1; D gene: NA; J gene: TRBJ1-1
CDR3 protein: CAISDPGQGGSNYGYTF; CDR3 DNA: TGTGCCATCAGTGACCCGGGACAGGGGGGGTCTAACTATGGCTACACCTTC; clone size: NA; V gene: TRBV10-3; D gene: TRBD1; J gene: TRBJ1-2
CDR3 protein: CASHPGGAFYEQYF; CDR3 DNA: TGTGCCAGCCATCCTGGGGGGGCCTTTTACGAGCAGTACTTC; clone size: NA; V gene: TRBV5-6; D gene: NA; J gene: TRBJ2-7
CDR3 protein: CASNPWREDTEAFF; CDR3 DNA: TGTGCCAGCAACCCATGGAGGGAGGACACTGAAGCTTTCTTT; clone size: NA; V gene: TRBV6-5; D gene: NA; J gene: TRBJ1-1
CDR3 protein: CASSPWTSGSHEQFF; CDR3 DNA: TGTGCCAGCAGTCCTTGGACTAGCGGGAGTCATGAGCAGTTCTTC; clone size: NA; V gene: TRBV6-6; D gene: TRBD2; J gene: TRBJ2-1
CDR3 protein: CASSLFTSGRSEQYF; CDR3 DNA: TGTGCCAGCAGCTTGTTTACTAGCGGGAGGAGCGAGCAGTACTTC; clone size: NA; V gene: TRBV5-8; D gene: TRBD2; J gene: TRBJ2-7
CDR3 protein: CASSGPQGNTGELFF; CDR3 DNA: TGTGCCAGCAGTGGACCCCAGGGGAACACCGGGGAGCTGTTTTTT; clone size: NA; V gene: TRBV25-1; D gene: NA; J gene: TRBJ2-2
CDR3 protein: CASGLEGSEKLFF; CDR3 DNA: TGTGCTAGTGGTTTGGAAGGGAGTGAAAAACTGTTTTTT; clone size: NA; V gene: TRBV12-5; D gene: NA; J gene: TRBJ1-4
CDR3 protein: CASRQDRANTGELFF; CDR3 DNA: TGTGCCAGCAGACAGGACAGGGCTAACACCGGGGAGCTGTTTTTT; clone size: NA; V gene: TRBV14; D gene: TRBD1; J gene: TRBJ2-2
CDR3 protein: CASSSGQNNKGNEQFF; CDR3 DNA: TGTGCCAGCAGCTCCGGACAGAACAATAAAGGGAATGAGCAGTTCTTC; clone size: NA; V gene: TRBV7-9; D gene: NA; J gene: TRBJ2-1
CDR3 protein: CASSLLAGGYPYEQYF; CDR3 DNA: TGTGCCAGCAGTTTATTAGCGGGGGGTTATCCCTACGAGCAGTACTTC; clone size: NA; V gene: TRBV27; D gene: TRBD2; J gene: TRBJ2-7
CDR3 protein: CASSSGGSSYNEQFF; CDR3 DNA: TGTGCTAGCAGCTCAGGTGGTAGCTCCTACAATGAGCAGTTCTTC; clone size: NA; V gene: TRBV7-7; D gene: NA; J gene: TRBJ2-1
CDR3 protein: CASGPRPGGHNEQFF; CDR3 DNA: TGTGCCAGCGGCCCCAGACCCGGGGGGCACAATGAGCAGTTCTTC; clone size: NA; V gene: TRBV6-6; D gene: NA; J gene: TRBJ2-1
CDR3 protein: CASSLRGGRTYEQYF; CDR3 DNA: TGTGCCAGCAGCTTACGGGGGGGCCGGACCTACGAGCAGTACTTC; clone size: once; V gene: TRBV7-2; D gene: TRBD2; J gene: TRBJ2-7
CDR3 protein: CASSLAGTGTGYTF; CDR3 DNA: TGTGCCAGCAGCTTAGCTGGGACAGGGACCGGCTACACCTTC; clone size: NA; V gene: TRBV7-9; D gene: TRBD1; J gene: TRBJ1-2
CDR3 protein: CASNPDRSIYGYTF; CDR3 DNA: TGTGCCAGTAATCCGGACAGGTCCATCTATGGCTACACCTTC; clone size: NA; V gene: TRBV19; D gene: TRBD1; J gene: TRBJ1-2
CDR3 protein: CASSPATGKGSNQPQHF; CDR3 DNA: TGTGCCAGCAGTCCAGCGACAGGGAAGGGCAGCAATCAGCCCCAGCATTTT; clone size: NA; V gene: TRBV28; D gene: TRBD1; J gene: TRBJ1-5
CDR3 protein: CASSLARAVGAQETQYF; CDR3 DNA: TGCGCCAGCAGCTTGGCCAGGGCAGTAGGGGCCCAAGAGACCCAGTACTTC; clone size: NA; V gene: TRBV5-1; D gene: NA; J gene: TRBJ2-5
CDR3 protein: CASSPSRGSYNEQFF; CDR3 DNA: TGTGCCAGCAGCCCCTCGCGGGGTTCCTACAATGAGCAGTTCTTC; clone size: NA; V gene: TRBV7-3; D gene: NA; J gene: TRBJ2-1